This T cell receptor (beta chain) was captured by sequencing in a study of control samples from healthy donors and cancer patients. The table came from immunoSEQ multiplex PCR; TCRdb's copy has only in-frame clones and leaves some out. The repertoire consists of some 70,000 clones, with 75% to 85% occurring once and the leading ten covering roughly 14%. The CDR3 is 16 amino acids. After removal of 1 base from V and 6 bases from J, the junction contained 12 bases not matched to a gene. Germline V gives CDR1 SGHTA, CDR2 FQGNSA. The chain joins TRBV7-2 to TRBJ2-7; 7 positions match TRBD1. This clonotype was sampled from a man aged 55 to 70 in good health. Sequenced: blood. CDR3 nucleotide sequence: TGTGCCAGCAGCTTAGAGGCACACAGGGGTTCTGGCGAGCAGTACTTC. Its translation is CASSLEAHRGSGEQYF.